This is a list of T cell receptor beta chains from one sample in a study of CD8 T cells in Susac syndrome. TCRdb called the immunoSEQ multiplex PCR reads again in MiXCR, with one record for every CDR3 protein. Of approximately 270,000 distinct CDR3 sequences listed, 85% to 95% were seen once; the top ten hold approximately 0.07%. Sequenced input: CD4+ T cells from PBMCs. Source of these receptors: a human donor with multiple sclerosis. CDR3s leave out the opening cysteine and the closing phenylalanine or tryptophan. A D gene is named only where the DNA matches it firmly.

V gene	J gene	D gene	CDR3 protein
TRBV4-1	TRBJ1-4	TRBD1	ASSQDVTGGEKLF
TRBV2	TRBJ2-3	.	ASSRTSSTQY
TRBV5-1	TRBJ2-2	TRBD1	ASSPGQGRTNTGELF
TRBV20-1	TRBJ1-2	.	SARAGGLLLGHGYT
TRBV19	TRBJ2-7	.	ASSINLRGEPYEQY
TRBV28	TRBJ2-4	TRBD1	ASSLAGGLVDIQY
TRBV2	TRBJ2-7	TRBD1	ASSVGQGLTYEQY
TRBV5-1	TRBJ2-7	.	ASSPGGEVGNEQY
TRBV7-9	TRBJ1-2	.	ASSLVKGHTIEHYGYT
TRBV7-2	TRBJ2-3	.	ASSLAPSTDTQY
TRBV18	TRBJ1-2	.	ASSPRRADYGYT
TRBV20-1	TRBJ1-1	TRBD1	SAGTGRVTEAF
TRBV29-1	TRBJ2-3	.	SVEEGRSDTQY
TRBV12-3/TRBV12-4	TRBJ1-1	TRBD1	ASDRGDTEAF
TRBV6-1	TRBJ2-6	.	ASSEQGRVGANVLT
TRBV7-2	TRBJ1-3	.	ASSLAAGNSGNTIY
TRBV6-1	TRBJ2-6	.	ASSEARRGPGANVLT
TRBV3-1	TRBJ1-1	.	ASSQEGRMNTEAF
TRBV15	TRBJ2-1	TRBD2	ATSRDGSGGNEQF
TRBV27	TRBJ2-7	.	ASSFQGYGEQY
TRBV28	TRBJ2-2	TRBD2	ASSLRGLVAYAGELF
TRBV30	TRBJ1-1	.	AWSSVNTEAF
TRBV29-1	TRBJ2-7	TRBD2	SVEASGTSYEQY
TRBV15	TRBJ1-6	.	ATSIAAWNSPLH
TRBV6-5	TRBJ1-5	TRBD1	ASRTGANQPQH
TRBV12-3/TRBV12-4	TRBJ1-1	.	ASSIPGQANTEAF
TRBV3-1	TRBJ1-1	.	ASSHGAAGRAGGEAF
TRBV7-2	TRBJ2-5	.	ASSLALETQY
TRBV29-1	TRBJ1-1	TRBD1	SVEASRGTGTEAF
TRBV29-1	TRBJ2-5	.	SVARSTQETQY
TRBV7-6	TRBJ1-4	.	ASSPKVGSNEKLF
TRBV7-8	TRBJ1-3	.	ASSFADGPSGNTIY
TRBV20-1	TRBJ2-3	.	SAGSRRAGDTQY
TRBV19	TRBJ2-5	TRBD1	ASSMGQGYQETQY
TRBV6-5	TRBJ2-7	.	ASRPGHANSYEQY
TRBV12-3/TRBV12-4	TRBJ2-1	.	ASSLGLSRNEQF
TRBV28	TRBJ1-6	.	ASSPLTSPLH
TRBV18	TRBJ1-2	.	ASSPKNLHGYT
TRBV3-1	TRBJ2-4	.	ASSVIHGIAKNIQY
TRBV12-3/TRBV12-4	TRBJ2-1	.	ASSFSGSEQF
TRBV9	TRBJ2-6	.	ASSVGLGSGANVLT
TRBV7-6	TRBJ2-1	TRBD1	ASSLSATGKRNEQF
TRBV2	TRBJ2-2	.	ASSSGYRTGELF